This T cell receptor beta chain emerged from a study of blood T cell repertoires in COVID-19. As for the study in general: Material from acute and convalescent COVID-19 was sourced from the United States, Italy and Spain.

This clone appeared a few times. Per germline, CDR1 MGHRA and CDR2 YSYEKL. V was pared by 1 base and J by 7 bases, with 13 bases of the junction left unmatched. CDR3 length: 18 residues. Clones were sequenced by immunoSEQ multiplex PCR, and TCRdb holds only the in-frame ones, with some missing. The sample contains some 450,000 clones, roughly 89% of which appear only once. During active infection, Seattle patients enrolled and were then monitored through disease. The material sequenced was peripheral blood. This TCR derives from a man aged 18 to 30 with COVID-19, enrolled during active disease. V gene TRBV4-1 combines with J gene TRBJ2-3, with 11 bases matching TRBD2. CDR3: CASSQGFVAGGPRNTQYF. CDR3 DNA sequence: TGCGCCAGCAGCCAAGGGTTCGTAGCGGGGGGGCCAAGAAATACGCAGTATTTT.